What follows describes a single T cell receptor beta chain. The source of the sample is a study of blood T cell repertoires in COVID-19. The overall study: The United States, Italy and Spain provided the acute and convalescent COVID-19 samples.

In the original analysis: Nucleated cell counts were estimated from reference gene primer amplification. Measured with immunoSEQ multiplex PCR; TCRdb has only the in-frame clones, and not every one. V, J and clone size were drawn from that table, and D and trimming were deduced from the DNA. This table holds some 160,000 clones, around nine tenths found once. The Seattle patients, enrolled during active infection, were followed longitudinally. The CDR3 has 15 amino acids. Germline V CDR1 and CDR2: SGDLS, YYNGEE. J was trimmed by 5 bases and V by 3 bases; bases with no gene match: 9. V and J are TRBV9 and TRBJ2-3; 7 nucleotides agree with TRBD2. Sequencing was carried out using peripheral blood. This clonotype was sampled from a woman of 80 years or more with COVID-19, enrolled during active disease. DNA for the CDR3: TGTGCCAGCAGCGCGGAGGGAGGGCGGGGAGATACGCAGTATTTT. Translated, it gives CASSAEGGRGDTQYF.